This T cell receptor (beta chain) was observed in a study of blood T cell repertoires in COVID-19. Study at large: Donors in the United States, Italy and Spain gave samples during acute or convalescent COVID-19.

CDR3 length: 15 residues. Trimming shortened V by 0 bases and J by 9 bases, and 15 bases separated the two germline ends. Germline CDR1 is MGHRA and CDR2 is YSYEKL. Method: immunoSEQ multiplex PCR; TCRdb's copy keeps in-frame clones and lacks some. The sample lists tens of thousands of clones, 80% to 90% occurring once. The rearrangement links TRBV4-1 to TRBJ2-4; D is perhaps TRBD2 (6 bases). This receptor was obtained from a middle-aged woman with acute or convalescent COVID-19. The sample taken for sequencing was peripheral blood. CDR3 DNA: TGCGCCAGCAGCCAAGAGAGACTAGTTAGCGGCATTCAGTACTTC. Its translation is CASSQERLVSGIQYF.